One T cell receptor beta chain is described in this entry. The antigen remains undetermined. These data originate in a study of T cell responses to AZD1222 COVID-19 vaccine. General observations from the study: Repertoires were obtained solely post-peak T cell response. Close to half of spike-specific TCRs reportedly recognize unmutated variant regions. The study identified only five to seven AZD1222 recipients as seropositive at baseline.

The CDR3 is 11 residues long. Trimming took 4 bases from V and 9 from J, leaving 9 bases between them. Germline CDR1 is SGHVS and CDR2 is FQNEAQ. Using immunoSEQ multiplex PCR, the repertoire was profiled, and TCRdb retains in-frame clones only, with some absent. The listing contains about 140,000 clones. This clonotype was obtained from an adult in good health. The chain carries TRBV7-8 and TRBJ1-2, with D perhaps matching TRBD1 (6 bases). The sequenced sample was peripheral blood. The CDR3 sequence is CASSSQGSYTF. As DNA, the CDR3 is TGTGCCAGCAGCTCCCAGGGGAGCTACACCTTC.